These 18 T cell receptor beta chains share one sample of origin, sequenced in a study of vaccination and CD4 T cells after COVID-19. Cultured CD4+ T-cell DNA underwent Oncomine TCR Beta short-read sequencing. In TCRdb, the PCR reads were re-called with MiXCR into one record per CDR3 protein. The sample yields about 28,000 distinct CDR3 sequences, approximately 60% seen once. Treatment meaning: approximately nine-day PBMC culture with coronavirus spike peptide pools or control peptides (ViraFEST assay). The antigens these receptors bind are not known. The source material was CD4+ T cells from blood, cultured in vitro, sampled after SARS-CoV-2 vaccination. These receptor sequences come from a human donor who received a COVID-19 vaccine.

This chain links TRBV3-1 with TRBJ1-2; 7 positions match TRBD1. This CDR3 spans 15 amino acids. CDR1 is LGHDT, CDR2 YNNKEL, per germline (reference sequence). Germline trimming cut 4 bases from V and 4 bases from J; bases unmatched to any gene: 9. The CDR3 DNA is TGTGCCAGCAGCCCTCGTCGACAGGGTGTCTATGGCTACACCTTC. As protein: CASSPRRQGVYGYTF.

The chain joins TRBV7-2 to TRBJ2-7; D not resolved. Per the germline V gene, CDR1 is SGHTA and CDR2 is FQGNSA. The CDR3 contains 15 residues. V shed 1 base and J shed 0 bases, with 10 bases lying between them. This CDR3 is CASSLVGQDSYEQYF. CDR3 nucleotides: TGTGCCAGCAGCTTAGTCGGGCAGGACTCCTACGAGCAGTACTTC.

The chain employs TRBV11-3 and TRBJ2-7, with D perhaps TRBD2 (5 bases). V shed 5 bases and J shed 3 bases, with 11 bases lying between them. The germline V gene has CDR1 SGHNT and CDR2 YENEEA. The CDR3 covers 13 residues. For the CDR3, the DNA is TGTGCCAGCAGCCCTGACGGGAACTACGAGCAGTACTTC. This codes for CASSPDGNYEQYF. Based on the CDR3 plus reference TRBV11-3 and TRBJ2-7, the full variable domain is EAGVVQSPRYKIIEKKQPVAFWCNPISGHNTLYWYLQNLGQGPELLIRYENEEAVDDSQLPKDRFSAERLKGVDSTLKIQPAELGDSAVYLCASSPDGNYEQYFGPGTRLTVT.

The chain joins TRBV27 to TRBJ2-2, with a weak D call TRBD2 (5 bases). This CDR3 has 18 amino acids. Trimming took 6 bases from V and 0 from J, leaving 20 bases between them. Germline CDR1 reads MNHEY; CDR2 reads SMNVEV (reference sequence). CDR3 DNA: TGTGCCAGCAGCCCCCGCCGGGATGGGTCCGCGAACACCGGGGAGCTGTTTTTT. It encodes CASSPRRDGSANTGELFF.

The chain employs TRBV12-2 and TRBJ1-2; the table's D call of TRBD1 was not tested on the DNA. TRBV12-2 is assigned pseudogene status. The CDR3 sequence is 17 residues long. CDR3 in DNA: TGTGCAAGTCGCTTGTGGACCAGGGGGCGGTCTTACTATGGCTACACCTTC. This gives the protein CASRLWTRGRSYYGYTF.

This chain uses TRBV5-3 with TRBJ2-2; TRBD2 aligns across 7 bases. TRBV5-3 is an open reading frame whose function is uncertain. Trimming took 8 bases from V and 6 from J; bases not matched to a gene: 13. The CDR3 has 15 residues. The CDR3 bases are TGTGCCAGCAGCCTCGGCCATGCGGGGGCCGGGGAGCTGTTTTTT. As protein: CASSLGHAGAGELFF.

This clonotype was seen once. The chain has TRBV30 and TRBJ1-6, with D perhaps matching TRBD1 (6 bases). Germline-derived CDR1 and CDR2 are GTSNPN and SVGIG (reference sequence). The CDR3 spans 15 residues. The ends were cut back, 0 bases at V and 3 bases at J, with 9 bases in the middle. The CDR3 region is CAWSVRGNYNSPLHF. CDR3 bases: TGTGCCTGGAGTGTAAGGGGGAACTATAATTCACCCCTCCACTTT.

The V call is TRBV20-1, the J call TRBJ1-2; 8 nucleotides align to TRBD1. The CDR3 extends over 13 amino acids. V dropped 2 bases and J dropped 3; count of bases not matched to a gene: 2. Germline V gene sequence: CDR1 DFQATT, CDR2 SNEGSKA (reference sequence). As DNA, the CDR3 is TGCAGTGCTAGACAGGGGGCTGACTATGGCTACACCTTC. Translated: CSARQGADYGYTF.

The V gene is TRBV7-7, the J gene TRBJ2-2; D may be TRBD1 or TRBD2 (5 bases each). V lost 2 bases, J lost 2 bases, and 12 bases lay in between. CDR1 and CDR2 from the germline V gene are SSHAT and FNYEAQ (reference sequence). The CDR3 runs to 16 residues. The CDR3 spells CASSLLGGGNTGELFF. The CDR3 DNA follows: TGTGCCAGCAGCTTATTGGGTGGGGGTAACACCGGGGAGCTGTTTTTT.

This chain uses TRBV20-1 with TRBJ2-5, with 9 bases that match TRBD2. The CDR3 loop spans 16 amino acids. The germline gives CDR1 DFQATT, CDR2 SNEGSKA (reference sequence). The trim removed 0 bases at V and 2 bases at J, leaving 7 bases unmatched. The chain's CDR3 is CSARDRKRGAQETQYF. For the CDR3, the DNA is TGCAGTGCTAGAGATCGTAAGCGGGGGGCACAAGAGACCCAGTACTTC.

This clonotype was seen a few times. This chain joins TRBV7-2 and TRBJ2-3; 15 nucleotides match TRBD2. The germline V gene has CDR1 SGHTA and CDR2 FQGNSA. The CDR3 totals 21 residues. J was trimmed by 2 bases and V by 5 bases; bases with no gene match: 17. The CDR3 DNA reads as TGTGCCAGCAGCCTAGAAGCAGACGGACTAGCGGGGGGGAGGTCCACAGATACGCAGTATTTT. Protein: CASSLEADGLAGGRSTDTQYF. The complete variable domain, with remaining parts taken from reference TRBV7-2 and TRBJ2-3, reads GAGVSQSPSNKVTEKGKDVELRCDPISGHTALYWYRQSLGQGLEFLIYFQGNSAPDKSGLPSDRFSAERTGGSVSTLTIQRTQQEDSAVYLCASSLEADGLAGGRSTDTQYFGPGTRLTVL.

By sample fraction, this clonotype is medium-sized. This chain links TRBV20-1 with TRBJ1-2, with D perhaps TRBD1 (5 bases). The CDR3 is 14 amino acids. Trimming took off 5 bases at V and 5 bases at J, with 18 bases between the two ends. Germline CDR1 reads DFQATT; CDR2 reads SNEGSKA (reference sequence). The CDR3 reads CSAELISGGYGYTF. For the CDR3, the DNA is TGCAGTGCTGAGCTAATATCCGGGGGGTATGGCTACACCTTC.

The V call is TRBV19, the J call TRBJ2-5; TRBD2 might be the D (5 bases). The V gene's germline CDR1 is LNHDA and CDR2 SQIVND (reference sequence). The CDR3 sequence is 13 residues long. V gave up 4 bases and J gave up 3 bases, with 9 bases separating them. CDR3 sequence: CASSTGLEETQYF. DNA of the CDR3: TGTGCCAGTAGTACCGGACTGGAAGAGACCCAGTACTTC.

The chain joins TRBV5-4 to TRBJ1-2; D is perhaps TRBD1 (6 bases). V lost 6 bases and J 0 bases, leaving 12 bases between the germline ends. This CDR3 comprises 14 residues. The germline CDR1 and CDR2 sequences are SGHNT and YYREEE (reference sequence). The CDR3 here is CASTLRGTNYGYTF. The CDR3 DNA follows: TGTGCCAGCACCCTCAGGGGAACTAACTATGGCTACACCTTC.

This clonotype occurred once. The V and J genes are TRBV12-3 or TRBV12-4 and TRBJ1-1; D not certain. V dropped 3 bases and J dropped 4 bases, with 9 bases sitting between them. The CDR3 runs to 13 residues. The CDR3 is CASSFWEGTEAFF. The CDR3 nucleotides are TGTGCCAGCAGTTTCTGGGAGGGCACTGAAGCTTTCTTT.

This sequence joins TRBV24-1 and TRBJ2-3; D is unresolved. The V gene's germline CDR1 is KGHDR and CDR2 SFDVKD. The CDR3 is 13 amino acids. V lost 0 bases and J lost 6, with 6 bases in between. The CDR3 sequence: CATSDLLGDTQYF. DNA of the CDR3: TGTGCCACCAGTGATTTGCTGGGGGATACGCAGTATTTT.

J is TRBJ2-2 and V is TRBV19; no reliable D call. V lost 7 bases, J lost 1 base, and 13 bases lay in between. This CDR3 has 15 amino acids. Germline V lookup: CDR1 LNHDA, CDR2 SQIVND (reference sequence). CDR3 nucleotides: TGTGCCAGTAACAGCGCTGGGGTGAACACCGGGGAGCTGTTTTTT. Amino acids: CASNSAGVNTGELFF. Based on the CDR3 plus reference TRBV19 and TRBJ2-2, the full variable domain is DGGITQSPKYLFRKEGQNVTLSCEQNLNHDAMYWYRQDPGQGLRLIYYSQIVNDFQKGDIAEGYSVSREKKESFPLTVTSAQKNPTAFYLCASNSAGVNTGELFFGEGSRLTVL.

V and J are TRBV6-1 and TRBJ1-6; 8 bases match TRBD1. Per germline, CDR1 MNHNS and CDR2 SASEGT. Trimming took 6 bases from V and 6 from J; bases not matched to a gene: 13. This CDR3 is 17 amino acids long. The CDR3 loop is CASSPDRAFGVNSPLHF. CDR3 sequence (DNA): TGTGCCAGCAGCCCGGACAGGGCCTTTGGGGTTAATTCACCCCTCCACTTT.